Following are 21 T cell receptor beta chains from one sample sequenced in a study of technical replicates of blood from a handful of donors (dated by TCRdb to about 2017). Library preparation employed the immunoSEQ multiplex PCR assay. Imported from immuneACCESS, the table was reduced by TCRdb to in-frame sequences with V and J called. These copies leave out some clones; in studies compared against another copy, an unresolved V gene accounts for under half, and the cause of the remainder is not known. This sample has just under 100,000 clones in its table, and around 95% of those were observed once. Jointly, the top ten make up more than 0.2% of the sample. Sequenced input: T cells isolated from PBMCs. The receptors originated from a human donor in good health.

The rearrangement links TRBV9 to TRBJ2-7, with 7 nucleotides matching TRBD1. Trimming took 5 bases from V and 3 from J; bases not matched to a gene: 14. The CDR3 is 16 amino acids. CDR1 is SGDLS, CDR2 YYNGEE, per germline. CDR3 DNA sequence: TGTGCCAGCAGTCCCACCGGGACAGTGTCGGGCTACGAGCAGTACTTC. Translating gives CASSPTGTVSGYEQYF. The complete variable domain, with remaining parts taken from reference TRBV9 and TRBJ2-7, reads DSGVTQTPKHLITATGQRVTLRCSPRSGDLSVYWYQQSLDQGLQFLIQYYNGEERAKGNILERFSAQQFPDLHSELNLSSLELGDSALYFCASSPTGTVSGYEQYFGPGTRLTVT.

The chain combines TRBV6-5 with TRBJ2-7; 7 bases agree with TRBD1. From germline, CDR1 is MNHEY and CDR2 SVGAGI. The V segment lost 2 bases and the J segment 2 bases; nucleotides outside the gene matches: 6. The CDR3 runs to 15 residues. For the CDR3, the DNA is TGTGCCAGCAGTTACGGGGGCGGACAGGCCTACGAGCAGTACTTC. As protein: CASSYGGGQAYEQYF.

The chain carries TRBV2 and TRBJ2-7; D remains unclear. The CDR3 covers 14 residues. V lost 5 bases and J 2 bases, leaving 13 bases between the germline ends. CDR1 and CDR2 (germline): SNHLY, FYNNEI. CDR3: CASSNLDSPYEQYF. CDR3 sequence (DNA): TGTGCCAGCAGTAACCTAGATAGTCCCTACGAGCAGTACTTC.

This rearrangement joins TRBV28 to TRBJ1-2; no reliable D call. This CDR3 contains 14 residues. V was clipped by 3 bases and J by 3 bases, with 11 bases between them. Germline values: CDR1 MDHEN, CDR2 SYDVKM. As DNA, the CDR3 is TGTGCCAGCAGTTTGTCAGTTGTCGACTATGGCTACACCTTC. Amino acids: CASSLSVVDYGYTF.

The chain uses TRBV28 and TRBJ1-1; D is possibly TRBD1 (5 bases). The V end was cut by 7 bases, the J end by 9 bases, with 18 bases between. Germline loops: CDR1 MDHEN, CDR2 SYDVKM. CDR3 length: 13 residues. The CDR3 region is CASKGRGGGQAFF. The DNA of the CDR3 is TGTGCCAGCAAGGGGAGGGGCGGGGGACAAGCTTTCTTT.

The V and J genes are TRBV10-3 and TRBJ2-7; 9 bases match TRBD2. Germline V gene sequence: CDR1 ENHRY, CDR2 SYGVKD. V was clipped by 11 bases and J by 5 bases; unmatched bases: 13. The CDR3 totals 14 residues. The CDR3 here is CAAQAVAGVHEQYF. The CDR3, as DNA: TGTGCCGCACAGGCGGTAGCGGGAGTACACGAGCAGTACTTC.

This chain's CDR3 is CASSEGQGPEAFF. Written as DNA, the CDR3 is TGCGCCAGCAGTGAGGGACAGGGTCCTGAAGCTTTCTTT. The chain employs TRBV10-1 and TRBJ1-1, with 8 bases identical to TRBD1. Unmatched junction bases numbered 2, after V lost 2 bases and J lost 6 bases. The CDR3 is 13 residues long. CDR1 WNHNN and CDR2 SYGVQD come from the germline V gene (reference sequence).

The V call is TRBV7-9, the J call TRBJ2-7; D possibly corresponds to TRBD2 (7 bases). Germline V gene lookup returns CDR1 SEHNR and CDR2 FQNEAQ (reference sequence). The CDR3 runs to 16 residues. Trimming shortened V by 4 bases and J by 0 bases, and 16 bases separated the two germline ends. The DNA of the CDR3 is TGTGCCAGCAGCTCATCCGGAAGGGGGGGCTCCTACGAGCAGTACTTC. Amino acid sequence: CASSSSGRGGSYEQYF.

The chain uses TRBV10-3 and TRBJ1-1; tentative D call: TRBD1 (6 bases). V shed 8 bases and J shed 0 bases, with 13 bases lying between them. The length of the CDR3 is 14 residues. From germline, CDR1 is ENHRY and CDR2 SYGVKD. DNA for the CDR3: TGTGCCATCGCGGACAGCCCCATGAACACTGAAGCTTTCTTT. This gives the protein CAIADSPMNTEAFF.

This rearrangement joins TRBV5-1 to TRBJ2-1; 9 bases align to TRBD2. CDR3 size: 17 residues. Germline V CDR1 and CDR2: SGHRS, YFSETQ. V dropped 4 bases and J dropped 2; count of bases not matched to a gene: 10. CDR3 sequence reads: CASSPRLAEPTYNEQFF. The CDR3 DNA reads TGCGCCAGCAGCCCCAGACTAGCGGAGCCGACCTACAATGAGCAGTTCTTC.

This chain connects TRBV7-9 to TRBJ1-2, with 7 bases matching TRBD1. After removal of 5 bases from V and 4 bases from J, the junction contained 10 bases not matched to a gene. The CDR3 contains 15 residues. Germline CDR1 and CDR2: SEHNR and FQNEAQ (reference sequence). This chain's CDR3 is CASSTHLRDSYGYTF. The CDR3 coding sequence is TGTGCCAGCAGCACTCATCTCCGGGACAGCTATGGCTACACCTTC.

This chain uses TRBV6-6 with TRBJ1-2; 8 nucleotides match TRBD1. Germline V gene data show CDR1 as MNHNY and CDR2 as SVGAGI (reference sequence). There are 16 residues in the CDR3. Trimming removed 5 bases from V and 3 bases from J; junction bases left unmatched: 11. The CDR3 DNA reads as TGTGCCAGCAGTGGCGTGACAGGGGCGTGGGACTATGGCTACACCTTC. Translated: CASSGVTGAWDYGYTF.

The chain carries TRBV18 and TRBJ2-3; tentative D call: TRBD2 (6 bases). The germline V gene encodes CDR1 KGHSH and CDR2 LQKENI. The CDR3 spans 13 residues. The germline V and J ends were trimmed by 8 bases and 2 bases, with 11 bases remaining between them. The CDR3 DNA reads TGTGCCAGCCGGGAGCCCCCCACAGATACGCAGTATTTT. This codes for CASREPPTDTQYF.

In DNA, the CDR3 is TGTGCCAGCAGTTTAACGGCAGGGAACTATGGCTACACCTTC. Its protein is CASSLTAGNYGYTF. The V call is TRBV28, the J call TRBJ1-2, with D tentatively TRBD1 (5 bases). The V gene's germline CDR1 is MDHEN and CDR2 SYDVKM. The V end was cut by 2 bases, the J end by 2 bases, with 9 bases between. This CDR3 has 14 residues.

DNA of the CDR3: TGTGCCTGGACCGTGCGGGACAGTTACTTTGCAACTAATGAAAAACTGTTTTTT. Translating it yields CAWTVRDSYFATNEKLFF. V is TRBV30 and J is TRBJ1-4, with 7 bases identical to TRBD1. CDR3 length: 18 amino acids. Looked up from germline, CDR1 is GTSNPN and CDR2 is SVGIG (reference sequence). V lost 4 bases, J lost 0 bases, and 14 bases stayed unmatched.

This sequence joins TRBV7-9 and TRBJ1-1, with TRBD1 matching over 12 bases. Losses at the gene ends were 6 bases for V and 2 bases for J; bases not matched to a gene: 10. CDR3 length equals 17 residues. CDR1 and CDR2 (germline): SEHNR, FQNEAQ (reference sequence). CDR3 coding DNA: TGTGCCAGCAGTATGGGACAGGGGGCCCCGTTAAACACTGAAGCTTTCTTT. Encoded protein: CASSMGQGAPLNTEAFF.

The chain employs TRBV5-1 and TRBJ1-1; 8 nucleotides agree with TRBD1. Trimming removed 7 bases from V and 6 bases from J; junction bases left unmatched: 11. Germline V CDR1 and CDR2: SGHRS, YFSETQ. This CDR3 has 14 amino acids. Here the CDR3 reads CASGRQGMSPEAFF. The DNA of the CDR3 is TGCGCCAGCGGCAGACAGGGGATGTCTCCTGAAGCTTTCTTT.

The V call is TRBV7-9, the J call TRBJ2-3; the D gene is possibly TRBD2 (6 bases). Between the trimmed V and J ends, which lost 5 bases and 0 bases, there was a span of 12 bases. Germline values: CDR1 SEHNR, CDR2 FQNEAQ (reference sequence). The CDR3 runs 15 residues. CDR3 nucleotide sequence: TGTGCCAGCAGCCCGATGGGGACTAGCACAGATACGCAGTATTTT. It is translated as CASSPMGTSTDTQYF. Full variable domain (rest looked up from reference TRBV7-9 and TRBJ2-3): DTGVSQNPRHKITKRGQNVTFRCDPISEHNRLYWYRQTLGQGPEFLTYFQNEAQLEKSRLLSDRFSAERPKGSFSTLEIQRTEQGDSAMYLCASSPMGTSTDTQYFGPGTRLTVL.

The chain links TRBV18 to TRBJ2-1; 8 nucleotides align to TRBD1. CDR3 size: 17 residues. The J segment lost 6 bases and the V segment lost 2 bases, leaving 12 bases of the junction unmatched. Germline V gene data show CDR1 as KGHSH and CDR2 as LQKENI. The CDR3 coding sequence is TGTGCCAGCTCACCATATTCCGGGACAGGAGCCGTCAATGAGCAGTTCTTC. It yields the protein CASSPYSGTGAVNEQFF.

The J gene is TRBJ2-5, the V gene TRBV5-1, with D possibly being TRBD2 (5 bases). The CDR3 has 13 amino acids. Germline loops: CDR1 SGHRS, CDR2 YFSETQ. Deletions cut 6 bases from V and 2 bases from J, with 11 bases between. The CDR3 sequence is CASTQRRQETQYF. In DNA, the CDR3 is TGCGCCAGCACTCAGCGGAGGCAAGAGACCCAGTACTTC.

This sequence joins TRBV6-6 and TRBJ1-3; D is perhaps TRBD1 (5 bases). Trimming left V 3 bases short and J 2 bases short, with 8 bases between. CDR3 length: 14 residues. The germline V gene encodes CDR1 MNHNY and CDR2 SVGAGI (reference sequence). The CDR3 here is CASSYTGAGNTIYF. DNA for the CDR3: TGTGCCAGCAGTTATACGGGGGCTGGAAACACCATATATTTT.